Sequencing of this TCR beta chain was carried out in a study of T cell clones after liver transplantation. Study details: Three of eight recipients were HCV-positive; others had non-autoimmune, non-viral indications. Patients counted as tolerant after at least one year off all immunosuppression, enzymes not exceeding twice normal.

This clone was detected only a few times. Sequencing was performed with immunoSEQ multiplex PCR; in TCRdb, only in-frame clones are kept and a portion is missing. The sample records 75,000 to 100,000 clones, 80% to 85% being singletons. The CDR3 extends over 16 amino acids. Unmatched junction bases numbered 13, after V lost 4 bases and J lost 6 bases. Germline CDR1 is SGHRS and CDR2 is YFSETQ. The V call is TRBV5-1, the J call TRBJ2-7, with 10 bases that match TRBD1. Specimen: CD4+ T cells from blood, collected just over 45 months after liver transplant. This sequence originates from a human patient who received a liver transplant. Some T cells may be graft donor cells. The CDR3 loop reads CASSPWGTGDLSEQYF. CDR3 coding DNA: TGCGCCAGCAGCCCCTGGGGGACAGGGGATCTGTCCGAGCAGTACTTC.